A few counts support the clone carrying this TCR beta chain. The sample comes from a study of blood T cell repertoires in COVID-19. Per the germline V gene, CDR1 is LNHDA and CDR2 is SQIVND (reference sequence). CDR3 size: 13 residues. The V gene lost 6 bases and the J gene lost 1 base, with 9 bases spanning the gap. Produced via immunoSEQ multiplex PCR; TCRdb's table is partial and in-frame only. Of approximately 260,000 clones listed, approximately 83% are singletons. The receptor comes from a woman between 40 and 50 years old with acute COVID-19. This sequence joins TRBV19 and TRBJ1-1; D perhaps matches TRBD1 (5 bases). The specimen was PBMCs or T cells enriched from blood (not recorded which). DNA of the CDR3: TGTGCCAGTAGCTTCCAGGGGAACACTGAAGCTTTCTTT. It is translated as CASSFQGNTEAFF.